The T cell receptor beta chain under discussion was sequenced for a study of molecular identifiers for immune sequencing clone quantification. Overall study findings and caveats: Under 1% of molecules in naive cells, but over 99% of effector molecules, belonged to clones above 20 RNA copies.

The germline V gene has CDR1 LNHDA and CDR2 SQIVND (reference sequence). CDR3 length: 13 residues. V was cut by 2 bases and J by 7 bases, with 8 bases left in between. TCR libraries were built in bulk with a published protocol and specific TCR primers. MiXCR was run by TCRdb on the PCR reads, yielding one entry per CDR3 protein. The table lists around 470,000 distinct CDR3 sequences, about a fifth of them singletons. Sorting selected naive CD8 T cells with a CD8+CD4-CCR7+CD45RA+ phenotype. Worth noting for this clonotype: Antigen: not known.

The receptor was isolated from a human donor in good health. Some libraries in this study had Jurkat cell RNA spiked in. The sequenced material came from naive CD8+ T cells from blood, with Jurkat cell RNA spiked in. Subset described: FACS-sorted CD8+CD4-CCR7+CD45RA+ naive T cells. The chain couples TRBV19 to TRBJ2-2; the D is unclear. The CDR3 loop reads CASSIWAYGELFF. As DNA, the CDR3 is TGTGCCAGTAGTATATGGGCGTACGGGGAGCTGTTTTTT.